This is a list of T cell receptor beta chains from one sample in a study of control samples from healthy donors and cancer patients. Assay: immunoSEQ multiplex PCR; the TCRdb copy retains only in-frame clones and omits some. The repertoire consists of some 120,000 clones, with roughly 90% occurring once and the leading ten covering 30% to 50%. The sequenced sample was blood. Source of these receptors: a man aged 45-60 years in good health. The CDR3 runs from the conserved cysteine through the conserved F or W. Fields, in order: CDR3 DNA, CDR3 protein, J gene, V gene, D gene, clone size. A D gene is named only where the DNA matches it firmly. Expanded clones get a size class; other rows say once, few or many, or leave the size out.

CDR3 DNA: TGTGCCAGCAGCTCCCTCGGGACGGCTACCTACGAGCAGTACTTC
CDR3 protein: CASSSLGTATYEQYF
J gene: TRBJ2-7
V gene: TRBV7-8
D gene: .
clone size: once

CDR3 DNA: TGTGCCTGGAGTGTGGGGGTGGGAGGGACTGAAGCTTTCTTT
CDR3 protein: CAWSVGVGGTEAFF
J gene: TRBJ1-1
V gene: TRBV30
D gene: .
clone size: .

CDR3 DNA: TGTGCCAGCAGCTTAACTGGGGGACAAGAGACCCAGTACTTC
CDR3 protein: CASSLTGGQETQYF
J gene: TRBJ2-5
V gene: TRBV7-2
D gene: .
clone size: .

CDR3 DNA: TGTGCCAGCAGCCAAGATTTAACGACTTACCAAGAGACCCAGTACTTC
CDR3 protein: CASSQDLTTYQETQYF
J gene: TRBJ2-5
V gene: TRBV14
D gene: .
clone size: .

CDR3 DNA: TGTGCCATCAGTGAGTTGACAGTCATGAACACTGAAGCTTTCTTT
CDR3 protein: CAISELTVMNTEAFF
J gene: TRBJ1-1
V gene: TRBV10-3
D gene: .
clone size: .

CDR3 DNA: TGTGCCAGCAGCTACACAAGCGGAAACACCATATATTTT
CDR3 protein: CASSYTSGNTIYF
J gene: TRBJ1-3
V gene: TRBV3-1/TRBV3-2
D gene: .
clone size: .

CDR3 DNA: TGTGCCAGCAGCCCTGGCCAGGTTCTGAATACGCAGTATTTT
CDR3 protein: CASSPGQVLNTQYF
J gene: TRBJ2-3
V gene: TRBV14
D gene: .
clone size: .

CDR3 DNA: TGTGCCAGCTCACCGCTTTACAGGGGTGAAGCCAAAAACATTCAGTACTTC
CDR3 protein: CASSPLYRGEAKNIQYF
J gene: TRBJ2-4
V gene: TRBV18
D gene: TRBD1
clone size: .

CDR3 DNA: TGTGCCTGGGAGCGACAGGGGTCCTACGAGCAGTACTTC
CDR3 protein: CAWERQGSYEQYF
J gene: TRBJ2-7
V gene: TRBV30
D gene: TRBD1
clone size: .

CDR3 DNA: TGTGCCAGCAGTTACCGGCTGGACAGGGGGCATACTGAAGCTTTCTTT
CDR3 protein: CASSYRLDRGHTEAFF
J gene: TRBJ1-1
V gene: TRBV6-5
D gene: TRBD1
clone size: .

CDR3 DNA: TGTGCCAGCAGCCCAGGGACTAGCGGGGGTTTCACAGATACGCAGTATTTT
CDR3 protein: CASSPGTSGGFTDTQYF
J gene: TRBJ2-3
V gene: TRBV9
D gene: TRBD2
clone size: .

CDR3 DNA: TGTGCCAGCAGCTTGCTCAGGGAAGGTGGCTACACCTTC
CDR3 protein: CASSLLREGGYTF
J gene: TRBJ1-2
V gene: TRBV7-2
D gene: .
clone size: .

CDR3 DNA: TGCGCCAGCAGCTTGGGGGCCGGACAAACTGAACGAGCTTTCTTT
CDR3 protein: CASSLGAGQTERAFF
J gene: TRBJ1-1
V gene: TRBV5-1
D gene: .
clone size: .

CDR3 DNA: TGTGCCAGTAGAAACCTCGGGGCGGGCGAGCAGTACTTC
CDR3 protein: CASRNLGAGEQYF
J gene: TRBJ2-7
V gene: TRBV19
D gene: .
clone size: .

CDR3 DNA: TGTGCCAGCTGCCAGGCGGGGGGCCGGGAGACCCAGTACTTC
CDR3 protein: CASCQAGGRETQYF
J gene: TRBJ2-5
V gene: TRBV6-5
D gene: TRBD2
clone size: .

CDR3 DNA: TGTGCCAGCAGCGTAGGCCGAAATGAAGCTTTCTTT
CDR3 protein: CASSVGRNEAFF
J gene: TRBJ1-1
V gene: TRBV9
D gene: .
clone size: .

CDR3 DNA: TGTGCCAGCAGCCAAGAAGGGAGGAACACTGAAGCTTTCTTT
CDR3 protein: CASSQEGRNTEAFF
J gene: TRBJ1-1
V gene: TRBV3-1/TRBV3-2
D gene: .
clone size: .

CDR3 DNA: TGCAGCGTTTTACCTACAGGGGCCGGCACAGATACGCAGTATTTT
CDR3 protein: CSVLPTGAGTDTQYF
J gene: TRBJ2-3
V gene: TRBV29-1
D gene: TRBD1
clone size: .

CDR3 DNA: TGTGCCATCAGCCATGAGGTAACAGGGAGCTCCTACGAGCAGTACTTC
CDR3 protein: CAISHEVTGSSYEQYF
J gene: TRBJ2-7
V gene: TRBV10-3
D gene: .
clone size: .